These 18 T cell receptor beta chains share one sample of origin, sequenced in a study of cytomegalovirus exposure and HLA in healthy donors. With 60 Vbeta and 13 Jbeta primers, the PCR was carried out. The table came from immunoSEQ multiplex PCR; TCRdb's copy has only in-frame clones and leaves some out. The sample lists around 120,000 clones, 60% to 85% occurring once. The sample comprised PBMCs. All receptors come from a female donor in good health and CMV-seropositive.

The chain recombines TRBV19 with TRBJ2-3; 8 bases line up with TRBD1. Trimming removed 6 bases from V and 0 bases from J; junction bases left unmatched: 5. The germline gives CDR1 LNHDA, CDR2 SQIVND (reference sequence). The CDR3 extends over 15 amino acids. CDR3 nucleotide sequence: TGTGCCAGTAGACCGGACAGGGTTAGCACAGATACGCAGTATTTT. Protein: CASRPDRVSTDTQYF. Full variable domain (remainder filled in from reference TRBV19 and TRBJ2-3): DGGITQSPKYLFRKEGQNVTLSCEQNLNHDAMYWYRQDPGQGLRLIYYSQIVNDFQKGDIAEGYSVSREKKESFPLTVTSAQKNPTAFYLCASRPDRVSTDTQYFGPGTRLTVL.

The gene calls are TRBV2 and TRBJ1-2; 7 nucleotides match TRBD1. This CDR3 is 13 amino acids long. Germline V gene sequence: CDR1 SNHLY, CDR2 FYNNEI. The V gene end was trimmed by 4 bases and the J gene end by 3 bases; junction bases not matched to a gene: 2. This CDR3 is CASSGQGHYGYTF. In DNA form, the CDR3 reads TGTGCCAGCAGTGGACAGGGCCACTATGGCTACACCTTC.

The chain is built from TRBV7-9 and TRBJ1-2; 7 bases agree with TRBD1. After removal of 6 bases from V and 4 bases from J, the junction contained 11 bases not matched to a gene. The germline V gene encodes CDR1 SEHNR and CDR2 FQNEAQ (reference sequence). This CDR3 spans 15 amino acids. In DNA form, the CDR3 reads TGTGCCAGCAGTTTAACCGGACAGGCGACCTATGGCTACACCTTC. Protein product: CASSLTGQATYGYTF. The full variable domain, in which reference TRBV7-9 and TRBJ1-2 provide the parts outside the CDR3, is DTGVSQNPRHKITKRGQNVTFRCDPISEHNRLYWYRQTLGQGPEFLTYFQNEAQLEKSRLLSDRFSAERPKGSFSTLEIQRTEQGDSAMYLCASSLTGQATYGYTFGSGTRLTVV.

V and J are TRBV12-5 and TRBJ2-3; tentative D call: TRBD2 (5 bases). This CDR3 contains 15 residues. CDR1 is LGHNT and CDR2 is FRNRAP in the germline V gene. V lost 1 base and J lost 0, with 8 bases in between. The CDR3 sequence is CASGLGGVSTDTQYF. Written as DNA, the CDR3 is TGTGCTAGTGGTTTGGGGGGAGTTAGCACAGATACGCAGTATTTT. The variable domain in full, completed from reference TRBV12-5 and TRBJ2-3, reads DARVTQTPRHKVTEMGQEVTMRCQPILGHNTVFWYRQTMMQGLELLAYFRNRAPLDDSGMPKDRFSAEMPDATLATLKIQPSEPRDSAVYFCASGLGGVSTDTQYFGPGTRLTVL.

This rearrangement joins TRBV19 to TRBJ2-1; D perhaps matches TRBD2 (6 bases). This CDR3 region has 12 residues. Germline assignment: CDR1 LNHDA and CDR2 SQIVND (reference sequence). Trimming took off 6 bases at V and 8 bases at J, with 11 bases between the two ends. In DNA, the CDR3 is TGTGCCAGTAGCTACTGGAGGGATGAGCAGTTCTTC. Its protein product is CASSYWRDEQFF. The full variable domain, its missing parts supplied by reference TRBV19 and TRBJ2-1, is DGGITQSPKYLFRKEGQNVTLSCEQNLNHDAMYWYRQDPGQGLRLIYYSQIVNDFQKGDIAEGYSVSREKKESFPLTVTSAQKNPTAFYLCASSYWRDEQFFGPGTRLTVL.

The chain couples TRBV29-1 to TRBJ2-7; D may be TRBD2 (6 bases). The CDR3 consists of 11 residues. Germline V gene sequence: CDR1 SQVTM, CDR2 ANQGSEA. Trimming left V 4 bases short and J 3 bases short, with 7 bases between. CDR3 residues: CSVGGGYEQYF. The CDR3 DNA reads as TGCAGCGTTGGGGGAGGCTACGAGCAGTACTTC.

J is TRBJ2-7 and V is TRBV28; 8 nucleotides match TRBD1. The CDR3 covers 16 residues. Germline V lookup: CDR1 MDHEN, CDR2 SYDVKM. The V segment lost 5 bases and the J segment 0 bases; nucleotides outside the gene matches: 9. The CDR3 region is CASSPRTGKSSYEQYF. For the CDR3, the DNA is TGTGCCAGCAGTCCCCGGACAGGGAAGAGCTCCTACGAGCAGTACTTC.

This chain links TRBV6-5 with TRBJ2-7, with 8 bases fitting TRBD1. V shed 5 bases, J shed 6 bases, and the junction held 12 bases outside the gene matches. Germline V gene data show CDR1 as MNHEY and CDR2 as SVGAGI. The CDR3 is 15 amino acids. This CDR3 is CASSPGQGMRAEQYF. CDR3 sequence (DNA): TGTGCCAGCAGTCCCGGACAGGGAATGAGGGCCGAGCAGTACTTC.

The sample holds one count of this clone. The chain joins TRBV6-5 to TRBJ1-5; the D gene is possibly TRBD1 (5 bases). Germline CDR1 MNHEY, CDR2 SVGAGI. V dropped 6 bases and J dropped 2 bases, with 11 bases sitting between them. The CDR3 has 14 amino acids. The CDR3, as DNA: TGTGCCAGCAGACCCCAGACAGGCAATCAGCCCCAGCATTTT. It specifies CASRPQTGNQPQHF.

This clone was found once. The chain joins TRBV5-1 to TRBJ1-2; D possibly corresponds to TRBD1 (5 bases). Per the germline V gene, CDR1 is SGHRS and CDR2 is YFSETQ. V shed 5 bases and J shed 6 bases, with 14 bases lying between them. The length of the CDR3 is 13 residues. This chain's CDR3 is CASSRGSENGYTF. CDR3 in DNA: TGCGCCAGCAGTCGGGGGTCGGAAAATGGCTACACCTTC.

The chain couples TRBV11-2 to TRBJ1-1, with a weak D call TRBD1 (5 bases). The V end lost 1 base, the J end lost 1 base, and 13 bases lay between the germline ends. This CDR3 contains 16 residues. Germline V lookup: CDR1 SGHAT, CDR2 FQNNGV. The CDR3 reads CASSLARLGGNTEAFF. CDR3 bases: TGTGCCAGCAGCTTAGCGCGGCTCGGGGGGAACACTGAAGCTTTCTTT.

Here the CDR3 DNA reads TGTGCCACCTCCGCGGGGGTCTCCTACGAGCAGTACTTC. Amino acids: CATSAGVSYEQYF. The rearrangement uses TRBV6-1 and TRBJ2-7; 7 bases align to TRBD2. Germline V gene sequence: CDR1 MNHNS, CDR2 SASEGT. Trimming took 10 bases from V and 0 from J; bases not matched to a gene: 6. This CDR3 is built from 13 residues.

This chain joins TRBV9 and TRBJ2-3; 7 bases are shared with TRBD1. This CDR3 has 15 residues. Looked up from germline, CDR1 is SGDLS and CDR2 is YYNGEE. Trimming took 1 base from V and 4 from J; bases not matched to a gene: 6. The CDR3 nucleotides read TGTGCCAGCAGCGTATTGGGACAGAGGGCAGATACGCAGTATTTT. Its translation: CASSVLGQRADTQYF.

This clone was found a few times. V gene TRBV7-9 combines with J gene TRBJ1-2; tentative D call: TRBD1 (6 bases). The CDR3 consists of 16 residues. Germline values: CDR1 SEHNR, CDR2 FQNEAQ (reference sequence). Trimming removed 0 bases at V and 4 bases at J, with 15 bases between. CDR3 DNA: TGTGCCAGCAGCTTAGCAGGCAGGGACAAGGTCTATGGCTACACCTTC. It specifies CASSLAGRDKVYGYTF.

This chain connects TRBV7-2 to TRBJ2-1, with a possible D match to TRBD2 (6 bases). The CDR3 is 15 amino acids. Trimming stripped 1 base from V and 8 bases from J, with 15 bases between. The germline gives CDR1 SGHTA, CDR2 FQGNSA. The CDR3 DNA reads TGTGCCAGCAGCTTAGTGGGCGGGACGGCCCATGAGCAGTTCTTC. It codes for CASSLVGGTAHEQFF. The complete variable domain, with remaining parts taken from reference TRBV7-2 and TRBJ2-1, reads GAGVSQSPSNKVTEKGKDVELRCDPISGHTALYWYRQSLGQGLEFLIYFQGNSAPDKSGLPSDRFSAERTGGSVSTLTIQRTQQEDSAVYLCASSLVGGTAHEQFFGPGTRLTVL.

CDR3 protein: CASRRGEKLFF. CDR3 DNA: TGTGCCAGCAGGAGGGGGGAAAAACTGTTTTTT. The chain couples TRBV27 to TRBJ1-4; perhaps TRBD1 as D (6 bases). The germline V and J ends were trimmed by 6 bases and 8 bases, with 7 bases remaining between them. The CDR3 totals 11 residues. Looked up from germline, CDR1 is MNHEY and CDR2 is SMNVEV (reference sequence).

This clone has only a few counts. The rearrangement joins TRBV19 to TRBJ2-5; tentative D call: TRBD1 (6 bases). Germline CDR1 LNHDA, CDR2 SQIVND (reference sequence). V was pared by 11 bases and J by 5 bases, with 18 bases between. The CDR3 covers 13 residues. The CDR3 bases are TGTGCCTCTAGAGGGGGAAATGGGGAGACCCAGTACTTC. It encodes CASRGGNGETQYF.

The chain uses TRBV5-1 and TRBJ2-3; D is possibly TRBD1 (6 bases). V was clipped by 1 base and J by 0 bases, with 15 bases between them. This CDR3 has 17 residues. Germline-derived CDR1 and CDR2 are SGHRS and YFSETQ. This chain's CDR3 is CASSLSDRTLSTDTQYF. The CDR3 bases are TGCGCCAGCAGCTTGTCCGACAGGACATTAAGCACAGATACGCAGTATTTT. Full variable domain (remainder filled in from reference TRBV5-1 and TRBJ2-3): KAGVTQTPRYLIKTRGQQVTLSCSPISGHRSVSWYQQTPGQGLQFLFEYFSETQRNKGNFPGRFSGRQFSNSRSEMNVSTLELGDSALYLCASSLSDRTLSTDTQYFGPGTRLTVL.